The TCR beta chain under discussion was sequenced for a study of blood T cell repertoires in COVID-19. Study-wide context: Researchers got acute and convalescent COVID-19 samples from the United States, Italy and Spain. Sample material is recorded as cDNA or gDNA derived from T cells, B-cell-depleted T cells, or PBMCs.

Original processing notes: It was from reference gene primer amplification that nucleated cell counts were estimated. Here immunoSEQ multiplex PCR was the method, and the copy in TCRdb shows in-frame clones only, minus some. The V and J calls and the clone size are those of that table, but D and trimming were determined from the DNA. The sample includes 80,000 to 100,000 clones, roughly nine tenths of them seen just once. In germline, CDR1 is SGHAT, CDR2 FQNNGV. The V end lost 4 bases, the J end lost 2 bases, and 17 bases lay between the germline ends. This CDR3 contains 16 residues. The sequence was obtained from a human donor with active COVID-19. The donor label of this sample is uncertain. Sequenced sample: peripheral blood. J is TRBJ2-5 and V is TRBV11-2, with D possibly being TRBD2 (5 bases). As DNA, the CDR3 is TGTGCCAGCAGCTCAGGAGCTAGCCCTTATCAAGAGACCCAGTACTTC. Translating gives CASSSGASPYQETQYF.